Listed below are T cell receptor beta chains from one sample, sequenced in a study of blood T cell repertoires in COVID-19. The data were produced by immunoSEQ multiplex PCR, yet TCRdb's version contains in-frame clones alone and is incomplete. The data hold more than 130,000 clones, with less than 85% observed a single time. The sequencing sample was made of peripheral blood. The receptors were sampled from a human donor in a cohort sampled during active COVID-19. The CDR3 runs from the conserved cysteine through the conserved F or W. Fields, in order: J gene, V gene, CDR3 protein.

j_gene: TRBJ2-7
v_gene: TRBV3-1/TRBV3-2
CDR3aa: CASSQGQTAYEQYF

j_gene: TRBJ2-7
v_gene: TRBV7-2
CDR3aa: CASSLVGPGLPYEQYF

j_gene: TRBJ2-2
v_gene: TRBV5-8
CDR3aa: CASSLELVGELFF

j_gene: TRBJ2-5
v_gene: TRBV6-5
CDR3aa: CASSRTAEETQYF

j_gene: TRBJ2-1
v_gene: TRBV11-1
CDR3aa: CASSLVGTGIHEQFF

j_gene: TRBJ2-7
v_gene: TRBV3-1/TRBV3-2
CDR3aa: CASSQSGEGYEQYF

j_gene: TRBJ1-2
v_gene: TRBV3-1/TRBV3-2
CDR3aa: CASSQDIARGGYTF

j_gene: TRBJ1-5
v_gene: TRBV3-1/TRBV3-2
CDR3aa: CASSPGVDINQPQHF

j_gene: TRBJ1-6
v_gene: TRBV7-2
CDR3aa: CASSLVEEPVVSPLHF

j_gene: TRBJ1-4
v_gene: TRBV15
CDR3aa: CATSNREINEKLFF

j_gene: TRBJ2-1
v_gene: TRBV5-8
CDR3aa: CASSVGLAVRNEQFF

j_gene: TRBJ2-7
v_gene: TRBV30
CDR3aa: CALDRGTYEQYF

j_gene: TRBJ2-3
v_gene: TRBV6-2/TRBV6-3
CDR3aa: CASGLPSGGGTDTQYF